The 24 T cell receptor beta chains given below trace back to one sample, sequenced in a study of T cells after yellow fever vaccination. TCRdb analysed the 5' RACE reads with MiXCR anew, one entry per CDR3 protein. The sample holds around 610,000 distinct CDR3 sequences, approximately 13% seen once. The material sequenced was PBMCs, taken on the day of the yellow fever booster vaccination. The receptors were sampled from a man aged 30 to 39 who received the YFV17D yellow fever vaccine.

The V gene is TRBV5-1, the J gene TRBJ2-7, with 10 bases identical to TRBD2. Trimming took 0 bases from V and 2 from J; bases not matched to a gene: 2. Per the germline V gene, CDR1 is SGHRS and CDR2 is YFSETQ. The CDR3 totals 15 residues. CDR3 coding DNA: TGCGCCAGCAGCTTGGGGACTAGCGGACCCTACGAGCAGTACTTC. Its translation is CASSLGTSGPYEQYF.

The chain carries TRBV7-2 and TRBJ2-3; 12 bases match TRBD1. This CDR3 region has 17 residues. Losses at the gene ends were 5 bases for V and 5 bases for J; bases not matched to a gene: 11. Germline assignment: CDR1 SGHTA and CDR2 FQGNSA. The CDR3 loop reads CASSQLRGTGGLDTQYF. CDR3 in DNA: TGTGCCAGCAGCCAACTCAGAGGGACAGGGGGCCTAGATACGCAGTATTTT.

This clonotype was seen many times. V and J are TRBV20-1 and TRBJ2-5; 12 bases line up with TRBD1. The CDR3 loop spans 15 amino acids. Looked up from germline, CDR1 is DFQATT and CDR2 is SNEGSKA (reference sequence). The J segment lost 4 bases and the V segment lost 6 bases, leaving 9 bases of the junction unmatched. The CDR3 protein is CSASGTGGVTETQYF. Here the CDR3 DNA reads TGCAGTGCCTCCGGGACAGGGGGCGTTACAGAGACCCAGTACTTC.

This chain connects TRBV20-1 to TRBJ2-7, with a possible D match to TRBD2 (7 bases). Germline V gene sequence: CDR1 DFQATT, CDR2 SNEGSKA (reference sequence). This CDR3 contains 12 residues. Trimming took 6 bases from V and 4 from J, leaving 13 bases between them. The CDR3 spells CSARRGGYEQYF. CDR3 nucleotide sequence: TGCAGTGCACGTAGGGGGGGGTACGAGCAGTACTTC.

The V and J genes are TRBV6-2 or TRBV6-3 and TRBJ1-1, with D unresolved. V lost 8 bases and J lost 1, with 14 bases in between. The length of the CDR3 is 14 residues. Germline V CDR1 and CDR2: MNHEY, SVGEGT. This CDR3 reads CASQAPFQNTEAFF. CDR3 DNA sequence: TGTGCCAGCCAGGCGCCATTCCAGAACACTGAAGCTTTCTTT.

The gene calls are TRBV5-1 and TRBJ2-4; possible D gene TRBD2, 5 bases. CDR1 and CDR2 from the germline V gene are SGHRS and YFSETQ. This CDR3 is built from 16 residues. Trimming stripped 3 bases from V and 4 bases from J, with 17 bases between. CDR3 DNA sequence: TGCGCCAGCAGCTCGGACTTCTCGCCGAGGAAAAACATTCAGTACTTC. Translating gives CASSSDFSPRKNIQYF.

On this clonotype itself: An end of the junction differs from the germline gene, which may be a read error. The genes are TRBV4-3 and TRBJ2-2; 8 bases fit TRBD1. Germline CDR1 and CDR2: LGHNA and YSLEER. The length of the CDR3 is 16 residues. The CDR3 spells CASSEDRTGWPGELFF. DNA of the CDR3: TGCGCCAGCAGCGAAGATAGGACAGGGTGGCCCGGGGAGCTGTTTTTT.

The chain has TRBV24-1 and TRBJ1-2; a weak D match, TRBD1 (6 bases). The ends were cut back, 0 bases at V and 3 bases at J, with 16 bases in the middle. CDR1 is KGHDR and CDR2 is SFDVKD in the germline V gene. This CDR3 is 17 amino acids long. The CDR3 sequence: CATSDLPIRGPDYGYTF. DNA of the CDR3: TGTGCCACCAGTGATTTGCCGATCAGGGGACCCGACTATGGCTACACCTTC.

This clonotype was detected ten times or more. The chain uses TRBV19 and TRBJ2-2, with 7 bases identical to TRBD1. V was pared by 5 bases and J by 2 bases, with 2 bases of the junction left unmatched. The germline gives CDR1 LNHDA, CDR2 SQIVND (reference sequence). The CDR3 covers 14 residues. The CDR3 bases are TGTGCCAGTAGTGGGACAGCCAACACCGGGGAGCTGTTTTTT. Its translation: CASSGTANTGELFF.

This chain joins TRBV5-6 and TRBJ2-1, with 10 bases lining up with TRBD1. The CDR3 has 16 residues. CDR1 and CDR2 (germline): SGHDT, YYEEEE. Trimming at V came to 4 bases and at J to 3 bases, leaving 7 bases not matched to a gene. For the CDR3, the DNA is TGTGCCAGCAGCGTCCCGGGACAGGGGCTCTACAATGAGCAGTTCTTC. It is translated as CASSVPGQGLYNEQFF.

The rearrangement links TRBV2 to TRBJ1-4, with D perhaps matching TRBD1 (5 bases). This CDR3 comprises 17 residues. The germline V gene encodes CDR1 SNHLY and CDR2 FYNNEI. Trimming removed 6 bases from V and 1 base from J, with 18 bases in between. In DNA, the CDR3 is TGTGCCAGCAGCTCCCCCGTCAACAGGCGAACTAATGAAAAACTGTTTTTT. Its translation is CASSSPVNRRTNEKLFF.

The chain has TRBV20-1 and TRBJ2-5; 8 positions agree with TRBD2. J lost 4 bases, V lost 6 bases, and 13 bases had no gene match. Germline CDR1 is DFQATT and CDR2 is SNEGSKA (reference sequence). The CDR3 consists of 15 residues. Here the CDR3 DNA reads TGCAGTGCAGCCCGGAGGAGCGGGAGAGGAGAGACCCAGTACTTC. It encodes CSAARRSGRGETQYF.

This clonotype was recorded a few times. The rearrangement joins TRBV20-1 to TRBJ2-1; tentative D call: TRBD2 (6 bases). With 3 bases removed from V and 5 bases from J, the gap between germline ends came to 8 bases. CDR3 length equals 12 residues. Germline loops: CDR1 DFQATT, CDR2 SNEGSKA (reference sequence). CDR3 sequence: CSAREGHNEQFF. The CDR3, as DNA: TGCAGTGCTAGGGAGGGGCACAATGAGCAGTTCTTC.

The genes are TRBV5-6 and TRBJ2-7, with TRBD1 as a possible D gene (6 bases). The V end lost 3 bases, the J end lost 7 bases, and 14 bases lay between the germline ends. CDR1 and CDR2 (germline): SGHDT, YYEEEE. The CDR3 runs to 13 residues. CDR3: CASSWDINAEQYF. Written as DNA, the CDR3 is TGTGCCAGCAGCTGGGACATTAACGCGGAGCAGTACTTC. The complete variable domain, with remaining parts taken from reference TRBV5-6 and TRBJ2-7, reads DAGVTQSPTHLIKTRGQQVTLRCSPKSGHDTVSWYQQALGQGPQFIFQYYEEEERQRGNFPDRFSGHQFPNYSSELNVNALLLGDSALYLCASSWDINAEQYFGPGTRLTVT.

The V call is TRBV5-1, the J call TRBJ2-2; TRBD2 agrees at 7 bases. The J segment lost 5 bases and the V segment lost 10 bases, leaving 8 bases of the junction unmatched. This CDR3 is built from 13 residues. CDR1 and CDR2 (germline): SGHRS, YFSETQ. The CDR3 loop reads CAGSGGGTGELFF. In nucleotides, the CDR3 is TGCGCCGGTTCGGGAGGTGGAACCGGGGAGCTGTTTTTT.

This chain links TRBV7-2 with TRBJ2-7; 9 nucleotides align to TRBD1. The germline V gene has CDR1 SGHTA and CDR2 FQGNSA. The CDR3 has 16 amino acids. With V trimmed by 4 bases and J by 3 bases, 10 bases remained unmatched. The CDR3 bases are TGTGCCAGCAGCTCCCCACTAAGGACAGGGGACTACGAGCAGTACTTC. This encodes CASSSPLRTGDYEQYF.

The V call is TRBV5-1, the J call TRBJ2-7; possible D gene TRBD2, 5 bases. The V and J ends lost 0 bases and 5 bases respectively, with 15 bases between them. This CDR3 spans 15 amino acids. Germline values: CDR1 SGHRS, CDR2 YFSETQ. The CDR3 loop reads CASSLAPTRSHEQYF. The CDR3, as DNA: TGCGCCAGCAGCTTGGCCCCCACTAGGTCCCACGAGCAGTACTTC. The full variable domain, its missing parts supplied by reference TRBV5-1 and TRBJ2-7, is KAGVTQTPRYLIKTRGQQVTLSCSPISGHRSVSWYQQTPGQGLQFLFEYFSETQRNKGNFPGRFSGRQFSNSRSEMNVSTLELGDSALYLCASSLAPTRSHEQYFGPGTRLTVT.

This clonotype was seen only a few times. This chain connects TRBV6-5 to TRBJ2-2, with 10 positions matching TRBD1. The CDR3 sequence is 15 residues long. CDR1 is MNHEY, CDR2 SVGAGI, per germline. Trimming removed 6 bases from V and 7 bases from J; junction bases left unmatched: 8. The CDR3 bases are TGTGCCAGCAGGAGAAGGACAGGGGGTGGCGGGGAGCTGTTTTTT. This encodes CASRRRTGGGGELFF.

There are many counts of this clonotype. The chain has TRBV5-5 and TRBJ1-6; D is perhaps TRBD1 (6 bases). This CDR3 spans 14 amino acids. V dropped 0 bases and J dropped 8 bases, with 9 bases sitting between them. Per the germline V gene, CDR1 is SGHKS and CDR2 is YYEKEE (reference sequence). The CDR3 loop is CASSLDGGYSPLHF. The CDR3 DNA is TGTGCCAGCAGCTTGGACGGGGGCTATTCACCCCTCCACTTT. Full variable domain (outside the CDR3, taken from reference TRBV5-5 and TRBJ1-6): DAGVTQSPTHLIKTRGQQVTLRCSPISGHKSVSWYQQVLGQGPQFIFQYYEKEERGRGNFPDRFSARQFPNYSSELNVNALLLGDSALYLCASSLDGGYSPLHFGNGTRLTVT.

This clonotype was observed a handful of times. The chain couples TRBV9 to TRBJ2-3, with D possibly TRBD2 on 5 matching bases. V lost 2 bases and J lost 2, with 12 bases in between. The germline gives CDR1 SGDLS, CDR2 YYNGEE. This CDR3 spans 15 amino acids. CDR3 coding DNA: TGTGCCAGCAGCGTCTCAGCGGCCTACACAGATACGCAGTATTTT. Protein product: CASSVSAAYTDTQYF.

In this sample, this clonotype turned up many times. V and J are TRBV5-5 and TRBJ1-6; D gene unclear. The CDR3 spans 13 residues. Trimming cost V 5 bases and J 8 bases, with 11 bases left between them. From germline, CDR1 is SGHKS and CDR2 YYEKEE (reference sequence). This CDR3 reads CASRSLGDSPLHF. The CDR3 DNA sequence: TGTGCCAGCAGGTCCCTTGGAGATTCACCCCTCCACTTT.

The rearrangement joins TRBV5-5 to TRBJ1-3, with 8 bases fitting TRBD1. The CDR3 is made up of 16 amino acids. J lost 0 bases, V lost 0 bases, and 2 bases had no gene match. The germline V gene has CDR1 SGHKS and CDR2 YYEKEE (reference sequence). CDR3 DNA: TGTGCCAGCAGCTTGGGGACAGGGAGCTCTGGAAACACCATATATTTT. The encoded protein is CASSLGTGSSGNTIYF.

This clonotype was detected only a few times. J is TRBJ1-1 and V is TRBV7-9; D may be TRBD1 (5 bases). Trimming shortened V by 3 bases and J by 3 bases, and 11 bases separated the two germline ends. Per the germline V gene, CDR1 is SEHNR and CDR2 is FQNEAQ (reference sequence). The CDR3 covers 14 residues. CDR3 nucleotides: TGTGCCAGCAGCTTTCCGGGACGTTACACTGAAGCTTTCTTT. As protein: CASSFPGRYTEAFF.

This clonotype was recorded a few times. This chain links TRBV29-1 with TRBJ2-4; D gene unclear. Germline V gives CDR1 SQVTM, CDR2 ANQGSEA. V was cut by 4 bases and J by 5 bases, with 9 bases left in between. The CDR3 totals 12 residues. In DNA, the CDR3 is TGCAGCGTTGTTGGGATTGAAAACATTCAGTACTTC. This gives the protein CSVVGIENIQYF.